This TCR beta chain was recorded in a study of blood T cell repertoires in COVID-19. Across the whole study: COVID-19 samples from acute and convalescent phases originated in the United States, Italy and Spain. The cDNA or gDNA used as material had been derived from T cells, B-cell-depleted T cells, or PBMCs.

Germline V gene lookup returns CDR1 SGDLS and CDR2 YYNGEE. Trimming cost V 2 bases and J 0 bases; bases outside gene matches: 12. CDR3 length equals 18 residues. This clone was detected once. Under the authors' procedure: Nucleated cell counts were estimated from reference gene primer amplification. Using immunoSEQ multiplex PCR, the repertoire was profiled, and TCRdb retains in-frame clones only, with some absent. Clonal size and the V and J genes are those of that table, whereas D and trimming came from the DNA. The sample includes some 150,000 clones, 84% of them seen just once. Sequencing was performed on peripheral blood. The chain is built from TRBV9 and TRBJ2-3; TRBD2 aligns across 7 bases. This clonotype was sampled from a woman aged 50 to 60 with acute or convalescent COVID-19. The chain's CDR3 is CASSVNPAVRGSTDTQYF. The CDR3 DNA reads TGTGCCAGCAGCGTCAACCCCGCCGTGCGGGGGAGCACAGATACGCAGTATTTT.